Below, 18 T cell receptor beta chains from the same sample are listed, as sequenced in a study of shared clonotypes between healthy human individuals. This table comes from immunoSEQ multiplex PCR, and its TCRdb copy is limited to in-frame clones, with some not included. The sample records about 1.5 million clones, 95% to 99% being singletons. What was sequenced was naive CD4+ T cells sorted from blood. The subset was: CD45RA+ positively selected. The receptors derive from a man aged 25-45 years in good health.

Only one count was recorded for this clone. The rearrangement joins TRBV7-2 to TRBJ1-2; TRBD1 might be the D (5 bases). The ends were cut back, 5 bases at V and 8 bases at J, with 15 bases in the middle. CDR1 is SGHTA and CDR2 is FQGNSA in the germline V gene. This CDR3 comprises 13 residues. The CDR3, as DNA: TGTGCCAGCAGCGTCCTGACTACAGGCGGCTACACCTTC. Its protein is CASSVLTTGGYTF.

The chain employs TRBV5-4 and TRBJ2-5; TRBD2 might be the D (6 bases). CDR1 and CDR2 from the germline V gene are SGHNT and YYREEE (reference sequence). V lost 4 bases to trimming and J lost 3 bases, with 16 bases between them. The CDR3 runs 15 residues. The chain's CDR3 is CASSQKGLLKETQYF. As DNA, the CDR3 is TGTGCCAGCAGCCAAAAGGGACTTCTCAAAGAGACCCAGTACTTC.

This rearrangement joins TRBV27 to TRBJ1-1, with 7 bases lining up with TRBD1. Unmatched junction bases numbered 10, after V lost 1 base and J lost 11 bases. The CDR3 runs to 14 residues. Germline CDR1 MNHEY, CDR2 SMNVEV (reference sequence). CDR3 loop: CASSLYSSGQTAFF. The CDR3 coding sequence is TGTGCCAGCAGTTTATACTCATCGGGACAGACTGCTTTCTTT.

This sequence joins TRBV6-5 and TRBJ1-1, with D perhaps matching TRBD1 (5 bases). Germline loops: CDR1 MNHEY, CDR2 SVGAGI. V lost 2 bases, J lost 0 bases, and 10 bases lay in between. The length of the CDR3 is 15 residues. The chain's CDR3 is CASSYTDSVNTEAFF. The CDR3 coding sequence is TGTGCCAGCAGTTACACCGACAGTGTGAACACTGAAGCTTTCTTT.

This sequence joins TRBV7-2 and TRBJ1-4; 7 nucleotides line up with TRBD1. This CDR3 is 14 amino acids long. CDR1 and CDR2 from the germline V gene are SGHTA and FQGNSA. With 5 bases clipped from V and 7 bases from J, the junction kept 7 bases outside the gene matches. The CDR3 loop is CASSPGTAIEKLFF. DNA for the CDR3: TGTGCCAGCAGCCCCGGGACAGCGATTGAAAAACTGTTTTTT.

Here the CDR3 reads CASALGQGGTGELFF. CDR3 in DNA: TGTGCTAGTGCCTTAGGGCAGGGGGGCACCGGGGAGCTGTTTTTT. The chain uses TRBV12-5 and TRBJ2-2; tentatively, D is TRBD1 (7 bases). The CDR3 sequence is 15 residues long. The V and J ends lost 7 bases and 4 bases respectively, with 16 bases between them. The germline V gene has CDR1 LGHNT and CDR2 FRNRAP.

The chain uses TRBV2 and TRBJ1-1, with D uncertain. There are 12 residues in the CDR3. V was clipped by 5 bases and J by 0 bases, with 4 bases between them. Germline V lookup: CDR1 SNHLY, CDR2 FYNNEI. The chain's CDR3 is CASSSMNTEAFF. In nucleotides, the CDR3 is TGTGCCAGCAGTAGCATGAACACTGAAGCTTTCTTT.

The sample holds one count of this clone. The rearrangement joins TRBV5-1 to TRBJ2-3, with a possible D match to TRBD1 (8 bases). CDR1 and CDR2 from the germline V gene are SGHRS and YFSETQ. V lost 1 base and J lost 5, with 14 bases in between. This CDR3 has 15 residues. This CDR3 reads CASSLQAGQVDTQYF. CDR3 bases: TGCGCCAGCAGCTTGCAAGCGGGACAGGTAGATACGCAGTATTTT.

V is TRBV28 and J is TRBJ2-2; D possibly corresponds to TRBD2 (6 bases). Per germline, CDR1 MDHEN and CDR2 SYDVKM. The CDR3 loop spans 15 amino acids. The ends were cut back, 0 bases at V and 5 bases at J, with 10 bases in the middle. The DNA of the CDR3 is TGTGCCAGCAGTTTATGGATTAGCGGTACCGGGGAGCTGTTTTTT. Amino acid sequence: CASSLWISGTGELFF. Filled out from reference TRBV28 and TRBJ2-2, the complete variable domain reads DVKVTQSSRYLVKRTGEKVFLECVQDMDHENMFWYRQDPGLGLRLIYFSYDVKMKEKGDIPEGYSVSREKKERFSLILESASTNQTSMYLCASSLWISGTGELFFGEGSRLTVL.

This sequence joins TRBV10-3 and TRBJ2-3; D possibly uses TRBD1 or TRBD2 (5 bases each). Germline-derived CDR1 and CDR2 are ENHRY and SYGVKD. The V end was cut by 6 bases, the J end by 0 bases, with 10 bases between. The CDR3 sequence is 14 residues long. DNA of the CDR3: TGTGCCATCAGAGAAGGGACGAGCACAGATACGCAGTATTTT. Protein: CAIREGTSTDTQYF.

CDR3 region: CASALAGGLSTDTQYF. DNA for the CDR3: TGTGCCAGCGCTTTGGCGGGAGGGCTTAGCACAGATACGCAGTATTTT. This sequence joins TRBV28 and TRBJ2-3; TRBD2 agrees at 9 bases. Germline-derived CDR1 and CDR2 are MDHEN and SYDVKM. This CDR3 has 16 amino acids. Losses at the gene ends were 8 bases for V and 0 bases for J; bases not matched to a gene: 9.

The chain couples TRBV29-1 to TRBJ2-1; a weak D match, TRBD1 (6 bases). CDR3 size: 13 residues. Germline CDR1 and CDR2: SQVTM and ANQGSEA. With 4 bases removed from V and 6 bases from J, the gap between germline ends came to 13 bases. The CDR3 loop reads CSVVSAGANEQFF. CDR3 sequence (DNA): TGCAGCGTTGTCTCGGCAGGGGCCAATGAGCAGTTCTTC.

J is TRBJ1-5 and V is TRBV7-9; no clear D. Germline V gives CDR1 SEHNR, CDR2 FQNEAQ (reference sequence). Trimming pared 4 bases from V and 4 bases from J, leaving 8 bases between. The CDR3 extends over 13 amino acids. The CDR3 is CASSSQENQPQHF. CDR3 nucleotides: TGTGCCAGCAGCTCTCAGGAGAATCAGCCCCAGCATTTT. Complete variable domain (other parts from reference TRBV7-9 and TRBJ1-5): DTGVSQNPRHKITKRGQNVTFRCDPISEHNRLYWYRQTLGQGPEFLTYFQNEAQLEKSRLLSDRFSAERPKGSFSTLEIQRTEQGDSAMYLCASSSQENQPQHFGDGTRLSIL.

This sequence joins TRBV6-5 and TRBJ2-1; D is ambiguous. Between the trimmed V and J ends, which lost 6 bases and 6 bases, there was a span of 18 bases. This CDR3 has 15 amino acids. Looked up from germline, CDR1 is MNHEY and CDR2 is SVGAGI. The CDR3: CASSLSPDGGNEQFF. The CDR3 nucleotides are TGTGCCAGCAGCCTCAGCCCCGACGGTGGCAATGAGCAGTTCTTC.

A word on this clone: Other nucleotide sequences in the sample specify the same CDR3. The chain recombines TRBV25-1 with TRBJ2-3, with TRBD2 matching over 14 bases. The V and J ends lost 6 bases and 2 bases, in that order; junction bases with no gene match: 1. CDR3 size: 15 residues. CDR1 and CDR2 (germline): MGHDK, SYGVNS. The CDR3 sequence is CASRGLAGVTDTQYF. The CDR3 nucleotides read TGTGCCAGCAGGGGACTAGCGGGAGTCACAGATACGCAGTATTTT.

This chain uses TRBV27 with TRBJ2-1; no clear D. Trimming removed 0 bases from V and 0 bases from J, with 9 bases in between. The CDR3 is made up of 16 amino acids. The germline V gene has CDR1 MNHEY and CDR2 SMNVEV (reference sequence). The CDR3 sequence: CASSLSSVSSYNEQFF. CDR3 coding DNA: TGTGCCAGCAGTTTATCCTCCGTTAGCTCCTACAATGAGCAGTTCTTC.

V usage is TRBV19 and J usage is TRBJ1-4; tentatively, D is TRBD1 (6 bases). The CDR3 covers 15 residues. Germline lookup yields CDR1 LNHDA and CDR2 SQIVND (reference sequence). The ends were cut back, 7 bases at V and 5 bases at J, with 17 bases in the middle. CDR3 sequence (DNA): TGTGCCAGTACCAGGACAGCTCCTCTAAATGAAAAACTGTTTTTT. Its protein is CASTRTAPLNEKLFF.

This rearrangement joins TRBV9 to TRBJ2-1, with 12 bases identical to TRBD2. The CDR3 sequence is 14 residues long. The germline CDR1 and CDR2 sequences are SGDLS and YYNGEE. The trim removed 3 bases at V and 8 bases at J, leaving 3 bases unmatched. CDR3 nucleotide sequence: TGTGCCAGCAGCGCTAGCGGGAGGGTCGATGAGCAGTTCTTC. Translating gives CASSASGRVDEQFF. Combining the CDR3 with reference TRBV9 and TRBJ2-1 gives the whole variable domain DSGVTQTPKHLITATGQRVTLRCSPRSGDLSVYWYQQSLDQGLQFLIQYYNGEERAKGNILERFSAQQFPDLHSELNLSSLELGDSALYFCASSASGRVDEQFFGPGTRLTVL.